This TCR beta chain was observed in a study of cytomegalovirus exposure and HLA in healthy donors. Looked up from germline, CDR1 is SGHAT and CDR2 is FQDESV (reference sequence). The trim removed 5 bases at V and 4 bases at J, leaving 9 bases unmatched. The CDR3 is 16 amino acids. Primers for the PCR totalled 60 Vbeta and 13 Jbeta. The repertoire was sequenced with immunoSEQ multiplex PCR; TCRdb's copy has only in-frame clones and lacks some. This sample yields 80,000 to 100,000 clones, of which over 55% are seen a single time; approximately 15% belongs to the top ten. This clone has only one observation.

This receptor was obtained from a woman aged 18-35 years in good health and CMV-seropositive. V is TRBV11-1 and J is TRBJ1-1, with TRBD1 matching 11 bases. Sequenced material: PBMCs. This CDR3 reads CASSVSAGTGGTEAFF. CDR3 nucleotides: TGTGCCAGCAGCGTTTCTGCCGGGACAGGGGGCACTGAAGCTTTCTTT.